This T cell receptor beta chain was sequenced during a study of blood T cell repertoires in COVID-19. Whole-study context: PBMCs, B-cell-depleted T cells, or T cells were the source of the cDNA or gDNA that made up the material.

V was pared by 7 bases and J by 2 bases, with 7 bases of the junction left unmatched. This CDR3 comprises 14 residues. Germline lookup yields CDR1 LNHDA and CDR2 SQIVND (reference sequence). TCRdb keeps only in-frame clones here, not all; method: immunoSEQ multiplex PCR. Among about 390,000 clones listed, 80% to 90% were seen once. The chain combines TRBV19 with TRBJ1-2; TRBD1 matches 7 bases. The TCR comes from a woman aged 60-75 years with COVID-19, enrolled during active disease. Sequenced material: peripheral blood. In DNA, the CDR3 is TGTGCCAGTAACCACAGGGGAAAAAACTATGGCTACACCTTC. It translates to CASNHRGKNYGYTF.